This T cell receptor beta chain was identified during a study of molecular identifiers for immune sequencing clone quantification. The wider study: Four of five RNA aliquots from around 18,000 or 91,000 naive CD8 T cells were sequenced.

This CDR3 has 16 amino acids. With V trimmed by 4 bases and J by 0 bases, 9 bases remained unmatched. CDR1 and CDR2 (germline): ENHRY, SYGVKD. A single record per CDR3 protein comes from TCRdb applying MiXCR to the PCR reads. Among about 640,000 distinct CDR3 sequences listed, less than 20% were seen once. Sequencing input: naive CD8+ T cells from blood, with Jurkat cell RNA spiked in. Subset indicated: FACS-sorted CD8+CD4-CCR7+CD45RA+ naive T cells. V gene TRBV10-3 combines with J gene TRBJ2-7; 7 bases agree with TRBD2. This sequence was found in a human donor in good health. Some libraries in this study had Jurkat cell RNA spiked in. Written as DNA, the CDR3 is TGTGCCATCAGTGGTATTAGCGGGTTGAGCTCCTACGAGCAGTACTTC. It encodes CAISGISGLSSYEQYF.